This is a list of T cell receptor beta chains from one sample in a study of PD-L1 blockade in urothelial cancer. Sequenced by immunoSEQ multiplex PCR; TCRdb stores in-frame clones only, minus some. This sample has about 55,000 clones, with about 68% found just once. Sequencing used PBMCs, obtained around atezolizumab (anti-PD-L1) treatment. These receptors were collected from a man between 65 and 85 years old with urothelial cancer. Each CDR3 is given with its conserved first and last residue. Fields, in order: D gene, V gene, J gene, clone size, CDR3 DNA, CDR3 protein. A D gene is named only where the DNA matches it firmly. The size field is filled for only some rows; it gives once, few, many or a size class.

.	TRBV4-2	TRBJ1-1	few	TGTGCCTCGCGGGGGATTGAAGCTTTCTTT	CASRGIEAFF
TRBD1	TRBV18	TRBJ2-1	.	TGTGCCAGCTCACCATGGACAGGGGGCAACGATGAGCAGTTCTTC	CASSPWTGGNDEQFF
TRBD2	TRBV28	TRBJ2-1	.	TGTGCCAGCAGCCAAACCGGACTAGCGGGAGTAGAGCAGTTCTTC	CASSQTGLAGVEQFF
.	TRBV5-1	TRBJ1-4	few	TGCGCCAGCAGCTTGTCGGTTGGTGAAAAACTGTTTTTT	CASSLSVGEKLFF
.	TRBV12-5	TRBJ1-5	.	TGTGCTAGTGGTTTGGCAAACGGGAGGGGCAATCAGCCCCAGCATTTT	CASGLANGRGNQPQHF
.	TRBV5-6	TRBJ1-2	few	TGTGCCAGCAGCTTGGACGGACACGGCGGCTATGGCTACACCTTC	CASSLDGHGGYGYTF
TRBD1	TRBV28	TRBJ1-2	.	TGTGCCAGCAGAACAGGGGGCGAGTCATCCTATGGCTACACCTTC	CASRTGGESSYGYTF
.	TRBV6-6	TRBJ1-2	.	TGTGCCAGCAGTTTTGGGACATCAGCTGGAGGCTACACCTTC	CASSFGTSAGGYTF
TRBD1	TRBV28	TRBJ1-5	.	TGTGCCAGCACGGGGCAGGGGGTAGGGAGCAATCAGCCCCAGCATTTT	CASTGQGVGSNQPQHF
TRBD2	TRBV5-1	TRBJ2-1	.	TGCGCCAGCAGCTCAAGGGTTGGCGGGGGGCGGGAGACGAATGAGCAGTTCTTC	CASSSRVGGGRETNEQFF
TRBD1	TRBV19	TRBJ1-5	few	TGTGCCAGTAGCGGGACAGGGGGCGAGCCCCAGCATTTT	CASSGTGGEPQHF
TRBD1	TRBV6-5	TRBJ2-7	once	TGTGCCAGCAGTTTCGGGACAGCTACGATGCAGTACTTC	CASSFGTATMQYF
TRBD2	TRBV4-2	TRBJ2-1	.	TGTGCCAGCAGCCAGGGGACTAGCGGGGTGGACAATGAGCAGTTCTTC	CASSQGTSGVDNEQFF
.	TRBV6-5	TRBJ1-1	.	TGTGCCAGCACTCGGACAGATAACACTGAAGCTTTCTTT	CASTRTDNTEAFF
TRBD1	TRBV27	TRBJ2-1	.	TGTGCCAGCAGTTTACAGTTCCCCGGGACAGGCTACAATGAGCAGTTCTTC	CASSLQFPGTGYNEQFF
TRBD1	TRBV5-1	TRBJ1-2	.	TGCGCCAGCAGCTTGGGGACAGGGGGCTCTACTAACTATGGCTACACCTTC	CASSLGTGGSTNYGYTF
TRBD1	TRBV19	TRBJ1-3	.	TGTGCCAGTAGTAAGGGGCCAGGGGGCGAAGGAAACACCATATATTTT	CASSKGPGGEGNTIYF
.	TRBV2	TRBJ1-4	few	TGTGCCAGCACAGTGACAGCAATTAATGAAAAACTGTTTTTT	CASTVTAINEKLFF
TRBD2	TRBV11-2	TRBJ2-7	.	TGTGCCAGCAGCCTGACTAGCGGGGGACCAGGAGAGCAGTACTTC	CASSLTSGGPGEQYF
.	TRBV11-3	TRBJ1-2	.	TGTGCCAGCAGCTTAGGTCCAGGGAGCTACACCTTC	CASSLGPGSYTF
.	TRBV6-1	TRBJ1-5	.	TGTGCCAGCGGGCCGGCTCAGCCCCAGCATTTT	CASGPAQPQHF
TRBD2	TRBV2	TRBJ2-5	once	TGTGCCAGCGGGACTAGCGGGGGGGCTGAGACCCAGTACTTC	CASGTSGGAETQYF
TRBD1	TRBV27	TRBJ1-3	once	TGTGCCACCCGGGACAGCGACCCAAAAACCCCCATATATTTT	CATRDSDPKTPIYF
.	TRBV14	TRBJ2-3	once	TGTGCCAGCAGCGGGCGGGACTTCAGCACAGATACGCAGTATTTT	CASSGRDFSTDTQYF
.	TRBV28	TRBJ2-2	.	TGTGCCGGAGGACGGGGGTTGCTCGCCGGGGAGCTGTTTTTT	CAGGRGLLAGELFF